This T cell receptor beta chain was captured by sequencing in a study of blood T cells in healthy people across ages. Study-level results: TCR beta diversity was tightly associated with the proportion of naive T cells. Estimates based on one million T cells were treated as lower bounds. Unsorted PBMCs prevented conclusive naive versus antigen-experienced comparison.

A note on this clonotype: The antigen is not known.

Primers used in a second PCR of about 7 to 12 cycles were a sample-barcoded 5' primer and a J-beta primer mix. TCRdb processed the 5' RACE reads anew with MiXCR; each CDR3 protein has one entry. The table includes roughly 680,000 distinct CDR3 sequences, 52% detected once. The V gene's germline CDR1 is SEHNR and CDR2 FQNEAQ (reference sequence). V was cut by 2 bases and J by 7 bases, with 12 bases left in between. The CDR3 extends over 14 amino acids. Those donating, healthy Caucasian individuals from Russia, were aged 6 to 90. The sequenced sample was blood. The sequence derives from an elderly woman in good health. The chain is built from TRBV7-9 and TRBJ2-1; weak D call: TRBD2 (5 bases). CDR3 loop: CASSLTTRRNEQFF. CDR3 coding DNA: TGTGCCAGCAGCTTAACCACTAGGCGGAATGAGCAGTTCTTC.